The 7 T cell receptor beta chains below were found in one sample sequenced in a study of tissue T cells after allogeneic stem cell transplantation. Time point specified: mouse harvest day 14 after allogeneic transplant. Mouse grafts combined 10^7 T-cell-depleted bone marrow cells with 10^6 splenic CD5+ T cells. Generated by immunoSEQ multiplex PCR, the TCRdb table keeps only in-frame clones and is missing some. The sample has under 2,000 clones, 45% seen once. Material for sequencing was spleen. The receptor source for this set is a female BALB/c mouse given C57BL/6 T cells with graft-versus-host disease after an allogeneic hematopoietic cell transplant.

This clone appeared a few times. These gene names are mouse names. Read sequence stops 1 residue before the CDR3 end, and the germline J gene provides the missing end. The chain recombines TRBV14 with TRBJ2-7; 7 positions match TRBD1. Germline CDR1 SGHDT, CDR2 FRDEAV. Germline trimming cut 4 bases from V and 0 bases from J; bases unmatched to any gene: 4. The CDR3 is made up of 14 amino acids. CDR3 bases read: TGTGCCAGCAGTGGGACAGCCAGCTCCTATGAACAGTAC. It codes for CASSGTASSYEQY. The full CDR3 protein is CASSGTASSYEQYF.

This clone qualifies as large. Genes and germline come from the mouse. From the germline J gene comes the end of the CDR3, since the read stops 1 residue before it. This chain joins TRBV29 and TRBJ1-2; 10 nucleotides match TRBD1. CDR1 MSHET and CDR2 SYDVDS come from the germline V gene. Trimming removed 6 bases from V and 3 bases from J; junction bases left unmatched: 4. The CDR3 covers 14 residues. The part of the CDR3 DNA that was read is TGTGCTAGCAGCCGGACAGGGGGGGACTCCGACTACACC. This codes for CASSRTGGDSDYT. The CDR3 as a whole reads CASSRTGGDSDYTF. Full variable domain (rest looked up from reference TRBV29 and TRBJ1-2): DMKVTQMPRYLIKRMGENVLLECGQDMSHETMYWYRQDPGLGLQLIYISYDVDSNSEGDIPKGYRVSRKKREHFSLILDSAKTNQTSVYFCASSRTGGDSDYTFGSGTRLLVI.

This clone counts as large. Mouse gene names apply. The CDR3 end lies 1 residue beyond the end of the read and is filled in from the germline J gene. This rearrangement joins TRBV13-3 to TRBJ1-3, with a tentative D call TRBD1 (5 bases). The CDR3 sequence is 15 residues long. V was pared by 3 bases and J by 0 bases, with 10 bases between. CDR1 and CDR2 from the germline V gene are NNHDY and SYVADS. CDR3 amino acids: CASSGGSHSGNTLYF. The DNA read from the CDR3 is TGTGCCAGCAGTGGGGGGTCCCATTCTGGAAATACGCTCTAT.

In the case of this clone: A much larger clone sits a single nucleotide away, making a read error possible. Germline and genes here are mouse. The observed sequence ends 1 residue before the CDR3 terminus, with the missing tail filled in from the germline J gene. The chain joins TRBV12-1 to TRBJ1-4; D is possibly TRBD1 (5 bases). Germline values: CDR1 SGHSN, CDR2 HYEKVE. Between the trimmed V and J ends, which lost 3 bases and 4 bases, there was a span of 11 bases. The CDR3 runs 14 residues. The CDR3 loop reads CASSSGTGNERLFF. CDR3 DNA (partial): TGTGCCAGCTCTTCCGGGACGGGCAACGAAAGATTATTT.

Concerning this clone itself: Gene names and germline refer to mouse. CDR3 DNA (partial): TGTGCCAGCAGTGACAACACAGAAGTCTTC. The encoded protein is CASSDNTEVF. The full-length CDR3 reads as CASSDNTEVFF. The chain recombines TRBV13-1 with TRBJ1-1; no clear D. The read falls 1 residue short of the CDR3 end, and the missing part is taken from the germline J gene. Trimming took off 2 bases at V and 2 bases at J, with 1 base between the two ends. CDR1 is NSHNY, CDR2 SYGAGN, per germline. This CDR3 is built from 11 residues.

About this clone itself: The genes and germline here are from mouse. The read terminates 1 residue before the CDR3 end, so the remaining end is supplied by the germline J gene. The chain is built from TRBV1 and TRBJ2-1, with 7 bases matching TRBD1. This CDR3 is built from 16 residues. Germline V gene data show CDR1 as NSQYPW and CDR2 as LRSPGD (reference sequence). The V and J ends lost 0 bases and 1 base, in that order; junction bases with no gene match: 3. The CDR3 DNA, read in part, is TGCACCTGCAGTGCAGATCGGGACAGAAACTATGCTGAGCAGTTC. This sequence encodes CTCSADRDRNYAEQF. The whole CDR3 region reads CTCSADRDRNYAEQFF.

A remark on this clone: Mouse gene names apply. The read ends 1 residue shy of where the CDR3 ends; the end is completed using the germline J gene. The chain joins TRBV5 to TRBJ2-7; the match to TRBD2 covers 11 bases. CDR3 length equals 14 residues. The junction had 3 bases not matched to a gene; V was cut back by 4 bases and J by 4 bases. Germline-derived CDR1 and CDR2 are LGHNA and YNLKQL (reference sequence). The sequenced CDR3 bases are TGTGCCAGCAGCCTCCGGGACTGGGGGTATGAACAGTAC. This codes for CASSLRDWGYEQY. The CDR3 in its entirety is CASSLRDWGYEQYF.